One and the same sample provided the 25 T cell receptor beta chains below, sequenced in a study of blood T cells in healthy people across ages. Through a sample-barcoded 5' primer and a J-beta primer mix, a second PCR was run for roughly 6 to 12 cycles. TCRdb analysed the 5' RACE reads with MiXCR anew, one entry per CDR3 protein. The repertoire consists of about 1,600,000 distinct CDR3 sequences, with 35% to 45% occurring once and the leading ten covering approximately 7.9%. Sequenced sample: blood. The receptors were gathered from a woman under 30 in good health.

The genes are TRBV10-3 and TRBJ2-3; no clear D. The CDR3 extends over 13 amino acids. Germline lookup yields CDR1 ENHRY and CDR2 SYGVKD. V dropped 3 bases and J dropped 1 base, with 5 bases sitting between them. The CDR3 spells CAISDEGTDTQYF. CDR3 DNA: TGTGCCATCAGTGACGAGGGCACAGATACGCAGTATTTT.

The J gene is TRBJ1-1, the V gene TRBV3-1, with no clear D. This CDR3 comprises 12 residues. The ends were cut back, 6 bases at V and 3 bases at J, with 8 bases in the middle. CDR1 is LGHDT and CDR2 is YNNKEL in the germline V gene (reference sequence). DNA of the CDR3: TGTGCCAGCAGACGTCAAGACACTGAAGCTTTCTTT. Translating gives CASRRQDTEAFF.

The V gene is TRBV19, the J gene TRBJ2-5; TRBD2 is a possible D gene (6 bases). The DNA end is more similar to TRBJ2-7, so the J call may be wrong. CDR1 is LNHDA and CDR2 is SQIVND in the germline V gene (reference sequence). This CDR3 has 13 residues. CDR3 in amino acids: CASRGLAKNEQYF. The CDR3 DNA sequence: TGTGCCAGTAGGGGTCTAGCGAAGAACGAGCAGTACTTC.

Only a few counts were recorded for this clonotype. CDR3 amino acids: CASSSLAGGVLEQYF. The CDR3 nucleotides read TGTGCCAGCAGCTCCCTAGCGGGAGGAGTACTCGAGCAGTACTTC. The chain employs TRBV7-2 and TRBJ2-7; 11 nucleotides match TRBD2. The J segment lost 6 bases and the V segment lost 4 bases, leaving 8 bases of the junction unmatched. Germline V gene data show CDR1 as SGHTA and CDR2 as FQGNSA. This CDR3 is built from 15 residues.

The table lists this clonotype with a few counts. CDR3 in amino acids: CSARFTDRESYTF. CDR3 bases: TGCAGTGCTAGATTCACGGACAGGGAGAGCTACACCTTC. V is TRBV20-1 and J is TRBJ1-2, with TRBD1 matching 8 bases. The CDR3 runs to 13 residues. V dropped 2 bases and J dropped 9; count of bases not matched to a gene: 8. Looked up from germline, CDR1 is DFQATT and CDR2 is SNEGSKA (reference sequence).

V and J are TRBV4-2 and TRBJ2-4, with TRBD1 as a possible D gene (6 bases). Germline V gene lookup returns CDR1 LGHNA and CDR2 YNFKEQ. The CDR3 spans 13 residues. Trimming removed 8 bases at V and 2 bases at J, with 10 bases between. The CDR3 region has the DNA TGTGCCAGCGGGGGCGACACCAAAAACATTCAGTACTTC. Its protein is CASGGDTKNIQYF.

The chain joins TRBV5-5 to TRBJ2-5; the D is unclear. The DNA end is a closer match to TRBJ2-1, so the J assignment may be wrong. The CDR3 consists of 15 residues. The germline V gene has CDR1 SGHKS and CDR2 YYEKEE (reference sequence). The CDR3 bases are TGTGCCAGCAGCTTGGCCGGTGTGGACCAAGAGACCCAGTTCTTC. As protein: CASSLAGVDQETQFF.

The chain recombines TRBV12-3 or TRBV12-4 with TRBJ1-4; D gene ambiguous. CDR3 size: 15 residues. The V end was cut by 2 bases, the J end by 2 bases, with 9 bases between. CDR3 in amino acids: CASSLTRVTNEKLFF. DNA for the CDR3: TGTGCCAGCAGTTTAACGAGGGTGACTAATGAAAAACTGTTTTTT.

The chain joins TRBV7-3 to TRBJ1-6; weak D call: TRBD1 (5 bases). CDR3 length: 16 residues. The V and J ends lost 5 bases and 5 bases respectively, with 16 bases between them. The germline gives CDR1 SGHTA, CDR2 FQGTGA. The CDR3 bases are TGTGCCAGCAGCCCCGGGTTGGCAGGGAATAATTCACCCCTCCACTTT. Protein product: CASSPGLAGNNSPLHF.

J is TRBJ2-7 and V is TRBV20-1; 11 nucleotides match TRBD1. V lost 6 bases and J lost 7; bases outside the gene matches: 17. The CDR3 length is 16 residues. The germline gives CDR1 DFQATT, CDR2 SNEGSKA (reference sequence). CDR3 sequence: CSARSSDRGLFNEQYF. The CDR3 coding sequence is TGCAGTGCAAGATCCTCGGACAGGGGGCTTTTCAATGAGCAGTACTTC.

The chain carries TRBV20-1 and TRBJ1-5, with D tentatively TRBD1 (6 bases). Trimming shortened V by 4 bases and J by 6 bases, and 10 bases separated the two germline ends. Germline V CDR1 and CDR2: DFQATT, SNEGSKA (reference sequence). The CDR3 totals 12 residues. In DNA form, the CDR3 reads TGCAGTGCTAAAGGGGGAGGTCAGCCCCAGCATTTT. Its protein is CSAKGGGQPQHF.

As to this clonotype: The junction shows a germline mismatch at one end, possibly a read error. The chain employs TRBV6-1 and TRBJ1-1, with D maybe TRBD1 (6 bases). This CDR3 contains 15 residues. Germline loops: CDR1 MNHNS, CDR2 SASEGT. The CDR3: CVSSRGTIMNTEAFF. CDR3 in DNA: TGTGTCAGCAGCAGGGGAACCATTATGAACACTGAAGCTTTCTTT.

In this sample, this clonotype turned up a few times. The chain recombines TRBV20-1 with TRBJ2-1, with 7 bases aligning to TRBD2. CDR1 DFQATT and CDR2 SNEGSKA come from the germline V gene (reference sequence). This CDR3 has 14 amino acids. Trimming cost V 6 bases and J 7 bases; bases outside gene matches: 12. CDR3 amino acids: CSARTGGIGNEQFF. In nucleotides, the CDR3 is TGCAGTGCCCGAACGGGGGGTATCGGAAATGAGCAGTTCTTC.

There are a few counts of this clonotype. V gene TRBV30 combines with J gene TRBJ2-5; TRBD2 aligns across 15 bases. After removal of 8 bases from V and 4 bases from J, the junction contained 23 bases not matched to a gene. In germline, CDR1 is GTSNPN, CDR2 SVGIG (reference sequence). The CDR3 extends over 20 amino acids. CDR3 nucleotide sequence: TGTGCCGGAAGATACGTCTTTCCGGGACTAGCGGGAGGTGGAGCAGAGACCCAGTACTTC. Protein: CAGRYVFPGLAGGGAETQYF.

V is TRBV20-1 and J is TRBJ1-4; D is undetermined. The CDR3 length is 13 residues. Germline values: CDR1 DFQATT, CDR2 SNEGSKA (reference sequence). CDR3 sequence reads: CRAQALREEKLFF. In DNA form, the CDR3 reads TGCAGGGCCCAGGCGTTGCGTGAGGAAAAACTGTTTTTT.

The V and J genes are TRBV9 and TRBJ2-7; D is possibly TRBD2 (6 bases). Trimming left V 3 bases short and J 7 bases short, with 17 bases between. The CDR3 is 14 amino acids. Germline assignment: CDR1 SGDLS and CDR2 YYNGEE. The CDR3 sequence is CASSGGIPYNEQYF. In DNA, the CDR3 is TGTGCCAGCAGCGGCGGGATACCCTACAATGAGCAGTACTTC.

The V and J genes are TRBV3-1 and TRBJ2-7; 10 bases line up with TRBD2. TRBJ2-5 explains the end of the DNA better; the J call may be wrong. CDR1 and CDR2 from the germline V gene are LGHDT and YNNKEL (reference sequence). The CDR3 contains 15 residues. The DNA for the CDR3 is TGTGCCAGCAGCCTCCTAGGGACTAGCGCGGAGACCCAGTACTTC. It translates to CASSLLGTSAETQYF.

The V and J genes are TRBV7-9 and TRBJ1-2; weak D call: TRBD1 (6 bases). The germline V gene has CDR1 SEHNR and CDR2 FQNEAQ (reference sequence). V was trimmed by 7 bases and J by 4 bases, leaving 22 bases between them. The CDR3 contains 16 residues. In nucleotides, the CDR3 is TGTGCCAGCAACTTTATCCGAGGGACAAAAGCCTATGGCTACACCTTC. It translates to CASNFIRGTKAYGYTF.

In this sample, this clonotype turned up many times. This chain links TRBV12-3 or TRBV12-4 with TRBJ1-6; 8 nucleotides line up with TRBD1. Unmatched junction bases numbered 7, after V lost 6 bases and J lost 6 bases. The CDR3 is 15 amino acids. The CDR3 sequence: CASRRGDRGNSPLHF. In DNA form, the CDR3 reads TGTGCCAGCAGGAGAGGAGACAGGGGTAATTCACCCCTCCACTTT.

The chain has TRBV20-1 and TRBJ2-2, with TRBD1 matching over 7 bases. This CDR3 has 17 residues. The germline V gene has CDR1 DFQATT and CDR2 SNEGSKA (reference sequence). Losses at the gene ends were 1 base for V and 0 bases for J; bases not matched to a gene: 8. CDR3 protein: CSARGRGQGANTGELFF. CDR3 nucleotides: TGCAGTGCTAGAGGTCGAGGGCAGGGGGCGAACACCGGGGAGCTGTTTTTT.

The chain carries TRBV10-3 and TRBJ1-1; tentatively, D is TRBD1 (6 bases). CDR1 ENHRY and CDR2 SYGVKD come from the germline V gene. The CDR3 is made up of 13 amino acids. V lost 8 bases, J lost 1 base, and 11 bases lay in between. CDR3 residues: CAIWGHGNTEAFF. CDR3 nucleotides: TGTGCCATCTGGGGACACGGGAACACTGAAGCTTTCTTT.

The chain couples TRBV6-1 to TRBJ2-5, with D maybe TRBD1 (6 bases). V gave up 6 bases and J gave up 5 bases, with 16 bases separating them. The CDR3 sequence is 14 residues long. Germline assignment: CDR1 MNHNS and CDR2 SASEGT. CDR3 amino acids: CASRDTGSGETQYF. The CDR3 nucleotides read TGTGCCAGCAGAGACACAGGGAGTGGCGAGACCCAGTACTTC.

The gene calls are TRBV30 and TRBJ2-7; 12 nucleotides match TRBD2. The CDR3 is made up of 16 amino acids. After removal of 1 base from V and 0 bases from J, the junction contained 4 bases not matched to a gene. CDR1 and CDR2 (germline): GTSNPN, SVGIG (reference sequence). CDR3: CAWSGLAGESSYEQYF. CDR3 nucleotides: TGTGCCTGGAGTGGACTAGCGGGAGAGAGCTCCTACGAGCAGTACTTC. Combining the CDR3 with reference TRBV30 and TRBJ2-7 gives the whole variable domain SQTIHQWPATLVQPVGSPLSLECTVEGTSNPNLYWYRQAAGRGLQLLFYSVGIGQISSEVPQNLSASRPQDRQFILSSKKLLLSDSGFYLCAWSGLAGESSYEQYFGPGTRLTVT.

V gene TRBV11-2 combines with J gene TRBJ2-5; D unclear. The CDR3 is 14 residues long. Germline CDR1 SGHAT, CDR2 FQNNGV. Deletions cut 5 bases from V and 5 bases from J, with 15 bases between. The CDR3 spells CASSQTSGSETQYF. Written as DNA, the CDR3 is TGTGCCAGCAGCCAAACCTCCGGATCGGAGACCCAGTACTTC.

The V gene is TRBV12-3 or TRBV12-4, the J gene TRBJ1-6; no definite D call. Deletions cut 3 bases from V and 11 bases from J, with 8 bases between. The CDR3 contains 12 residues. CDR3 DNA sequence: TGTGCCAGCAGTTTCCTCGTCCCACCCCTCCACTTT. As protein: CASSFLVPPLHF.